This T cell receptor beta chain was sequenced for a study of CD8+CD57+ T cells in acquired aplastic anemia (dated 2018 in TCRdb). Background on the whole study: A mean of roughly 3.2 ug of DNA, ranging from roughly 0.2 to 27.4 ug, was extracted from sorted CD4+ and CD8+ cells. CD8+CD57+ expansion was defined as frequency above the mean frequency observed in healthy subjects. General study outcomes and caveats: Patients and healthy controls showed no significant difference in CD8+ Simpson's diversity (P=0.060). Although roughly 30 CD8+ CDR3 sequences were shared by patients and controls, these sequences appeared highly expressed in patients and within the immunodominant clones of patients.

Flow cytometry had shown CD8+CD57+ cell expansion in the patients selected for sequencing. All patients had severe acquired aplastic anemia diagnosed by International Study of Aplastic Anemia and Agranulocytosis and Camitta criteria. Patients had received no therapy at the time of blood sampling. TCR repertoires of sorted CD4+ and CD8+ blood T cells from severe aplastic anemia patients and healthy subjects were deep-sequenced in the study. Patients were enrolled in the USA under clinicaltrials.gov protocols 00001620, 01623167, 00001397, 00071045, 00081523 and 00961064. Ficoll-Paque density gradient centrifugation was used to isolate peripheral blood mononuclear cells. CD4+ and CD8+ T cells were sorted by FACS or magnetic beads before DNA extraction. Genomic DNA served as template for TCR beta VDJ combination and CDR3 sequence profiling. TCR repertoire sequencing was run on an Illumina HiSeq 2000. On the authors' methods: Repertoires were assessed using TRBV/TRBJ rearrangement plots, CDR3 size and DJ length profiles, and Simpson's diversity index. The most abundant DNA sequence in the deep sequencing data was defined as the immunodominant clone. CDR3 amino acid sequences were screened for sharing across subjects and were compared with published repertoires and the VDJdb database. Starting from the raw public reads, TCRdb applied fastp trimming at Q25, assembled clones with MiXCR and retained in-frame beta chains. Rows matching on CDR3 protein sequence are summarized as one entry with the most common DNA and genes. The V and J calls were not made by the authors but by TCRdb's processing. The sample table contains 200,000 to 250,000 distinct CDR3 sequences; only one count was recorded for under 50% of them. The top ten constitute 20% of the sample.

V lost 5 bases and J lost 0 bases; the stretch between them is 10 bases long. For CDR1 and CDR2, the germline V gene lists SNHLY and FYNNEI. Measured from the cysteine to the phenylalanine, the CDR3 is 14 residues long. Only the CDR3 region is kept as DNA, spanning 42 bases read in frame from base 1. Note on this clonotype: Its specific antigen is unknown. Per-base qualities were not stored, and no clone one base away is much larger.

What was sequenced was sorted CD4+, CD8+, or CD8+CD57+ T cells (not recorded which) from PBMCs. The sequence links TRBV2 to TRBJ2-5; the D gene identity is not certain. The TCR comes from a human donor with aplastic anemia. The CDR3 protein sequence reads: CASSTAAYQETQYF. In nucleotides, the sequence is TGTGCCAGCAGTACTGCAGCGTACCAAGAGACCCAGTACTTC.